This TCR beta chain was recorded in a study of shared clonotypes between healthy human individuals (TCRdb year 2020). Regarding the study in general: The cohort included a few men and a couple of women between 18 and 49 years of age. For each donor, CD4 naive and CD4 memory were each given three plates, CD8 naive was given two plates, and CD8 memory was given one plate. The study deeply sequenced blood TCR repertoires of about 5 healthy adults to estimate repertoire size and the extent of clonotype sharing between individuals. Different laboratories and diverse techniques were used to prepare libraries and sequence TCR repertoires, to increase sequencing depth and limit assay-specific biases. Between about 0.94 and 10 billion PBMCs per donor were obtained by leukapheresis. What the research found in general, with its limitations: Sampling was restricted to blood, and TCR repertoires in tissues likely differ from the TCR repertoires found in blood. Estimated clonotype richness was generally larger for naive than for memory subsets. Compared with non-shared clonotypes, clonotypes shared by all four sorted-subset donors had higher generation probabilities. Because the study included a small number of donors, the genetic and exposure-history diversity represented was limited. When a handful of donors were compared, the shared fraction of clonotypes was about 5% for naive CD4, around 3.5% for naive CD8, 2.3% for memory CD4, and around 0.4% for memory CD8. Pairwise subsampling led to the expectation that sequencing depth would affect the degree of clonotype sharing among donors. Even with the large sequencing depth, rarefaction of the sorted-subset datasets indicated that sequencing was incomplete.

The donors were healthy, HIV-negative adults with no recently reported acute infections or vaccinations. Every donor was a Caucasian adult living in Nashville, Tennessee, USA. CD4+ T cells were enriched by magnetic negative selection, after which naive cells were positively selected on CD45RA and the negative fraction was taken as the memory subset. After blood collection by leukapheresis, PBMCs were isolated using Ficoll-Histopaque density gradient centrifugation and then cryopreserved in the vapor phase of liquid nitrogen. Analytical flow cytometry was used to check the purity and quantity of each magnetically sorted T cell population. Genomic DNA was isolated from every sorted fraction and measured by UV absorbance on a Nanodrop 2000c. Using the deep immunoSEQ assay, TCR CDR3 regions were amplified from genomic DNA by multiplex PCR. For each cell subset, the extracted genomic DNA was distributed evenly across all wells of several immunoSEQ 96-well plates, and each plate served as one replicate. Each replicate PCR for sorted subsets received 200 ng genomic DNA, equal to tens of thousands of T cell genomes. Purified libraries were quantified with a Qubit 3.0 fluorometer, sized on a Bioanalyzer 2100, and re-quantified with the KAPA Library Quantification kit. Every immunoSEQ 96-well plate was sequenced on a separate single-read 150-cycle Illumina NextSeq 550 flow cell. The paper's processing steps were these. Because the immunoSEQ output held only junctional sequences and lacked quality scores, the filtering could not match the filtering applied to full-length reads. To assign V/J genes and CDR3, sequences were annotated against IMGT germline references using PyIR, a Python wrapper for IgBLAST v1.9. Reads with weak V/J assignments (E-value above 1e-6), missing CDR3, stop codons, out-of-frame junctions, or ambiguous translated residues were removed. V3J clonotypes were defined as sequences sharing an identical inferred V gene, J gene, and CDR3 amino acid sequence. Percentage overlap between repertoires was computed as shared unique clonotypes divided by the size of the smaller repertoire. Repertoire richness was assessed with RTK rarefaction, the Chao1 estimator, and Recon v2.1 estimates of unobserved clonotypes. For all TCRbeta clonotypes obtained by the gDNA method from four donors, generation probabilities were computed with OLGA. TCRdb obtained this table from immuneACCESS and retained in-frame rearrangements with V and J assigned. These tables miss some clones; where compared with another copy, unresolved V genes account for less than half of the shortfall, and the remainder is unexplained. V, J and clone size are those of that table, while D and trimming were read from the DNA. Counted in this sample were about 1.1 million clones; around 78% of them appeared once. 0.52% of the sample comes from the top ten.

As concerns this clone: Its antigen remains undetermined. One base away there is no much larger clone; base qualities are not given.

Sequenced material: memory CD4+ T cells from PBMCs. This specimen's cell subset or site label, per the study, means: CD45RA-negative fraction. This TCR came from a man between 18 and 29 years old in good health. Some clones in this sample may be carry-over from other donors' samples.

CDR3 loop: CASSQDIGLAGEQYF. The DNA reads as follows: TGTGCCAGCAGCCAAGATATAGGACTAGCGGGAGAGCAGTACTTC. The receptor chain draws on TRBV4-2 and TRBJ2-7, and TRBD2 aligns with 12 junction nucleotides. V ends up 0 bases short and J 7 bases short, with an unmatched junction base count of 4. The cysteine opens and the phenylalanine closes a CDR3 of 15 amino acids. Only the CDR3 region is kept as DNA, spanning 45 bases read in frame from base 1. In the germline V gene, CDR1 corresponds to LGHNA and CDR2 to YNFKEQ.